This TCR beta chain is from a study of cytomegalovirus exposure and HLA in healthy donors. The CDR3 length is 12 residues. V trimming: 5 bases; J trimming: 6 bases; junction bases outside the gene matches: 4. Germline V gene sequence: CDR1 KGHSH, CDR2 LQKENI. Primers: 60 Vbeta forward and 13 Jbeta reverse. Generated by immunoSEQ multiplex PCR, the TCRdb table keeps only in-frame clones and is missing some. Here the sample spans 60,000 to 75,000 clones, around 76% being singletons. V gene TRBV18 combines with J gene TRBJ2-7; the match to TRBD1 covers 7 bases. The sequenced sample was PBMCs. The source is a woman aged 25 to 39 in good health and CMV-seropositive. The CDR3 protein is CASSATGVEQYF. DNA of the CDR3: TGTGCCAGCTCAGCTACAGGGGTCGAGCAGTACTTC.